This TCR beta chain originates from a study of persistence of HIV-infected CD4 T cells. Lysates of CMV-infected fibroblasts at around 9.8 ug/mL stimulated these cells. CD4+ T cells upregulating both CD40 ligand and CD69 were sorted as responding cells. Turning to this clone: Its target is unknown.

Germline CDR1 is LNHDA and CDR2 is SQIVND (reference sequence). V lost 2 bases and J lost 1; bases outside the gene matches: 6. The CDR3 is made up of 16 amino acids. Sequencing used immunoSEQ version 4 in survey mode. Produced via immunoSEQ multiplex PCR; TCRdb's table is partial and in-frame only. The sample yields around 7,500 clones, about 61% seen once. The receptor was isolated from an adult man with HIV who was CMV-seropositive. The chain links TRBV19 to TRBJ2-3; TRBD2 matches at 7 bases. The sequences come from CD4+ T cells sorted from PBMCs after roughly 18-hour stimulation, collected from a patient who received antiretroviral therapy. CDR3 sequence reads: CASSIYPSGGTDTQYF. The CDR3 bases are TGTGCCAGTAGTATATACCCCAGCGGGGGCACAGATACGCAGTATTTT.